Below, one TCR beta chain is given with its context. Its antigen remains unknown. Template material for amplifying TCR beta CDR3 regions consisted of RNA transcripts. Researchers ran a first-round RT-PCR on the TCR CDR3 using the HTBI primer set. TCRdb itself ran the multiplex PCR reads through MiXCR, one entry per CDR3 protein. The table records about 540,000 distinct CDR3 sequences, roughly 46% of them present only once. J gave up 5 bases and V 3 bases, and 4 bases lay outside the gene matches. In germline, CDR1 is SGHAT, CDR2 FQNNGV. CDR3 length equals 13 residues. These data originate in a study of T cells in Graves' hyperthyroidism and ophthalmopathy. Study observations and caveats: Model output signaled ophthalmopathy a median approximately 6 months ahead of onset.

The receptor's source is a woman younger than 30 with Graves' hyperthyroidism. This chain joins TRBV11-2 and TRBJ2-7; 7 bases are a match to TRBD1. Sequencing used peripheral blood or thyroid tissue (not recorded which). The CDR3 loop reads CASSLTGRNEQYF. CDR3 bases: TGTGCCAGCAGCTTGACAGGGCGGAACGAGCAGTACTTC.